This T cell receptor (beta chain) was recorded in a study of blood T cell repertoires in COVID-19. The CDR3 contains 14 residues. CDR1 and CDR2 from the germline V gene are SGHAT and FQDESV (reference sequence). V was trimmed by 5 bases and J by 6 bases, leaving 15 bases between them. A Seattle source enrolled patients during active infection and followed them longitudinally. Clones were read by immunoSEQ multiplex PCR, and TCRdb kept only the in-frame ones, dropping some. Among tens of thousands of clones, approximately 80% were seen once, and the ten largest hold 9.5% to 13%. Sequencing was done on a sample of peripheral blood. V usage is TRBV11-1 and J usage is TRBJ2-3, with D possibly matching TRBD1 (6 bases). The source is a man aged 45-60 years with COVID-19, enrolled during active disease. The CDR3 DNA follows: TGTGCCAGCAGCCTGCAAGAGGGGGTGGATACGCAGTATTTT. Its protein is CASSLQEGVDTQYF. Using reference TRBV11-1 and TRBJ2-3 for the parts outside the CDR3, the full variable domain is EAEVAQSPRYKITEKSQAVAFWCDPISGHATLYWYRQILGQGPELLVQFQDESVVDDSQLPKDRFSAERLKGVDSTLKIQPAELGDSAMYLCASSLQEGVDTQYFGPGTRLTVL.